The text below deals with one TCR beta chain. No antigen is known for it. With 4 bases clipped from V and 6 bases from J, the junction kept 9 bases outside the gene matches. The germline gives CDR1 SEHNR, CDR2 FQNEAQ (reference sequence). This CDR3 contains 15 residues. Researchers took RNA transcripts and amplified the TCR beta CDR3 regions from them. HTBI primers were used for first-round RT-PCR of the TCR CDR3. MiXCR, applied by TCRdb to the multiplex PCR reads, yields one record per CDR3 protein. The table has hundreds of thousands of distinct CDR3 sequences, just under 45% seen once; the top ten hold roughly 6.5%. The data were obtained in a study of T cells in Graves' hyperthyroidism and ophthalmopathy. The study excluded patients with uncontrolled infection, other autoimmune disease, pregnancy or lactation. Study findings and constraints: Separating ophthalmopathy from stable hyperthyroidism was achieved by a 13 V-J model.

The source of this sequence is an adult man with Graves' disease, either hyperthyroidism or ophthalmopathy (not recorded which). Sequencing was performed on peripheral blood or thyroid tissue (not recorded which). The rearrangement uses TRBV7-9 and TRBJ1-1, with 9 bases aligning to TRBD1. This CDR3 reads CASSSPGQGTPEAFF. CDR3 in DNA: TGTGCCAGCAGCTCGCCGGGACAGGGAACCCCTGAAGCTTTCTTT. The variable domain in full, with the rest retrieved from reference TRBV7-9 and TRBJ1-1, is DTGVSQNPRHKITKRGQNVTFRCDPISEHNRLYWYRQTLGQGPEFLTYFQNEAQLEKSRLLSDRFSAERPKGSFSTLEIQRTEQGDSAMYLCASSSPGQGTPEAFFGQGTRLTVV.